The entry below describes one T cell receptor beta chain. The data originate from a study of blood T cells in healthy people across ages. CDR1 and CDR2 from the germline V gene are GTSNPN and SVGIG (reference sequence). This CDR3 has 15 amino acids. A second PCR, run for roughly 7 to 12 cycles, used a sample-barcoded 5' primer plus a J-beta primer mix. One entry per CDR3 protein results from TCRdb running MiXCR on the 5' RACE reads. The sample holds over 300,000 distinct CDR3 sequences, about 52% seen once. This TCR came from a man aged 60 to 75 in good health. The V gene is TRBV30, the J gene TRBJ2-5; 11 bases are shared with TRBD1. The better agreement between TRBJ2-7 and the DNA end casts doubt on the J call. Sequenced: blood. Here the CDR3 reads CAWSVRTGGINEQYF. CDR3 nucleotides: TGTGCCTGGAGTGTACGGACAGGGGGCATCAACGAGCAGTACTTC.